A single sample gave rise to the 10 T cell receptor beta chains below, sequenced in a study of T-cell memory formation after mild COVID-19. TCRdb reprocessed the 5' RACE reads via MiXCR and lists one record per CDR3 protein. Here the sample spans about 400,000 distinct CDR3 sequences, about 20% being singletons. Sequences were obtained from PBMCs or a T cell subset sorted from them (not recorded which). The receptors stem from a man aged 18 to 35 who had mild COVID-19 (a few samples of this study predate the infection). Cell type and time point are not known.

The DNA of the CDR3 is TGTGCCAGCTCATTACTGGGACCTCCTTCTGGGGACACTGAAGCTTTCTTT. As protein: CASSLLGPPSGDTEAFF. This rearrangement joins TRBV18 to TRBJ1-1, with D perhaps TRBD1 (5 bases). The germline gives CDR1 KGHSH, CDR2 LQKENI. Trimming took 5 bases from V and 3 from J, leaving 22 bases between them. CDR3 size: 17 residues.

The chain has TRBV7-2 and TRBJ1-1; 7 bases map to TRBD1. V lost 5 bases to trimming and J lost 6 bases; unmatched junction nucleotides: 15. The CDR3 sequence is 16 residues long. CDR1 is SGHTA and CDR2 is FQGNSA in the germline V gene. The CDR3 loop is CASSPRDRAGLAEAFF. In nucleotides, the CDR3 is TGTGCCAGCAGCCCGAGAGACAGGGCTGGACTGGCTGAAGCTTTCTTT.

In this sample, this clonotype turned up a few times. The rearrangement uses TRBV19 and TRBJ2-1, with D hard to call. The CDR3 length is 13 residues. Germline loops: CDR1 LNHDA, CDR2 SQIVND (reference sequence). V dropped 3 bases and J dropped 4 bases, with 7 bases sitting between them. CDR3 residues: CASSILTYNEQFF. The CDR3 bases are TGTGCCAGTAGTATCTTAACATACAATGAGCAGTTCTTC.

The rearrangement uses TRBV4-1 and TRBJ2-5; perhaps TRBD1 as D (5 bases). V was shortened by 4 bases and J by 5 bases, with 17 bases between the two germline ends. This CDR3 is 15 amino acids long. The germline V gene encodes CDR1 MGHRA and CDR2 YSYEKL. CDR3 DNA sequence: TGCGCCAGCAGCCCTCTAGGGGTAGCCGGGGAGACCCAGTACTTC. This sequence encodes CASSPLGVAGETQYF.

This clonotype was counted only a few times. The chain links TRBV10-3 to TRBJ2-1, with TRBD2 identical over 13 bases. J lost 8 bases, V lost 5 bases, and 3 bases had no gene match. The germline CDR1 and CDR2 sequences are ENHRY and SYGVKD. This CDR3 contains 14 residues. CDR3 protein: CAISTSGGVYEQFF. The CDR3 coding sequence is TGTGCCATCAGTACTAGCGGGGGGGTCTATGAGCAGTTCTTC.

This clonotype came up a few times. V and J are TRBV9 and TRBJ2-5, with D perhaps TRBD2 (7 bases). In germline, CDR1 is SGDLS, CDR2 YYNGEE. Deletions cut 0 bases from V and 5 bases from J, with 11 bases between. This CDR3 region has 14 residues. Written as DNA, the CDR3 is TGTGCCAGCAGCGTAGCGGGGGGCCTTGAGACCCAGTACTTC. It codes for CASSVAGGLETQYF.

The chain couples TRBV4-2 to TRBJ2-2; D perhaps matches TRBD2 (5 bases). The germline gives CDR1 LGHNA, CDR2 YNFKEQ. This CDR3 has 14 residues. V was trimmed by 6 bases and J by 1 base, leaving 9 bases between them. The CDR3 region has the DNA TGTGCCAGCAGGTTAGAGGGGAACACCGGGGAGCTGTTTTTT. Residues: CASRLEGNTGELFF.

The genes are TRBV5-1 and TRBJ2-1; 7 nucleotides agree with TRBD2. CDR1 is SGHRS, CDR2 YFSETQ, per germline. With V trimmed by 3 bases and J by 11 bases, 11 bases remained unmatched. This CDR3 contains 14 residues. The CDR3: CASSSNTEGGKQFF. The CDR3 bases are TGCGCCAGCAGCTCCAATACGGAGGGAGGGAAGCAGTTCTTC.

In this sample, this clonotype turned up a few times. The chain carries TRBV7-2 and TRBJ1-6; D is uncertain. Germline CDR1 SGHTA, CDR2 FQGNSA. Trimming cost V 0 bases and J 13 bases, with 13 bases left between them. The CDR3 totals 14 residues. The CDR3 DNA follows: TGTGCCAGCAGCTTAGCAGTCCGAAATTGGCCCCTCCACTTT. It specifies CASSLAVRNWPLHF.

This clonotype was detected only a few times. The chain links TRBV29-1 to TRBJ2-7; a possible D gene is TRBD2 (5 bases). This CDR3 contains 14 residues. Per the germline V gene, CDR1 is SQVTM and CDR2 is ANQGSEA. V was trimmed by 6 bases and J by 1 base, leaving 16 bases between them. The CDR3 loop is CSVVLDVGSYEQYV. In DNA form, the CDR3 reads TGCAGCGTCGTACTAGATGTCGGTTCCTACGAGCAGTACGTC.